This entry lists 28 T cell receptor beta chains sequenced from one sample in a study of blood T cell repertoires in COVID-19. Sequencing used immunoSEQ multiplex PCR; TCRdb keeps in-frame clones, though not all of them. Among approximately 220,000 clones, 80% to 90% were seen once, and the ten largest hold under 4%. Sequencing used PBMCs or T cells enriched from blood (not recorded which). These receptors were obtained from a woman aged 18-29 years in a cohort exposed to, infected with or recovered from COVID-19 (not recorded which).

V gene TRBV5-6 combines with J gene TRBJ1-6; D not certain. Looked up from germline, CDR1 is SGHDT and CDR2 is YYEEEE. V lost 4 bases, J lost 7 bases, and 15 bases lay in between. There are 15 residues in the CDR3. CDR3 sequence reads: CASSHAGVANSPLHF. CDR3 DNA sequence: TGTGCCAGCAGCCACGCGGGTGTGGCAAATTCACCCCTCCACTTT. Drawing the rest from reference TRBV5-6 and TRBJ1-6, the complete variable domain is DAGVTQSPTHLIKTRGQQVTLRCSPKSGHDTVSWYQQALGQGPQFIFQYYEEEERQRGNFPDRFSGHQFPNYSSELNVNALLLGDSALYLCASSHAGVANSPLHFGNGTRLTVT.

The gene calls are TRBV5-1 and TRBJ2-1; the D gene is possibly TRBD1 (5 bases). This CDR3 has 14 amino acids. The germline gives CDR1 SGHRS, CDR2 YFSETQ. Trimming cost V 0 bases and J 4 bases, with 8 bases left between them. The CDR3 is CASSLGAGYNEQFF. The CDR3 DNA follows: TGCGCCAGCAGCTTGGGGGCAGGGTACAATGAGCAGTTCTTC.

The chain's CDR3 is CASSQDRGRRGYTF. The CDR3, as DNA: TGTGCCAGCAGCCAAGACAGGGGGCGAAGAGGCTACACCTTC. The chain couples TRBV5-4 to TRBJ1-2; 10 bases match TRBD1. Germline values: CDR1 SGHNT, CDR2 YYREEE (reference sequence). The V segment lost 4 bases and the J segment 8 bases; nucleotides outside the gene matches: 8. The CDR3 runs to 14 residues.

This clone has only one observation. The chain links TRBV12-3 or TRBV12-4 to TRBJ2-3; TRBD2 aligns across 7 bases. The J segment lost 11 bases and the V segment lost 5 bases, leaving 7 bases of the junction unmatched. The CDR3 is 12 residues long. The DNA for the CDR3 is TGTGCCAGCAGTCCTCTAGAGCGGGGGCAGTATTTT. The encoded protein is CASSPLERGQYF.

This clone was recorded a few times. This chain links TRBV6-1 with TRBJ2-3, with 10 bases aligning to TRBD2. The CDR3 contains 17 residues. V shed 2 bases and J 4 bases; nucleotides not matched to a gene: 9. The germline V gene has CDR1 MNHNS and CDR2 SASEGT. The CDR3 here is CASSEKGAGGPSDTQYF. Written as DNA, the CDR3 is TGTGCCAGCAGTGAAAAAGGAGCGGGAGGGCCGTCAGATACGCAGTATTTT.

The genes are TRBV24-1 and TRBJ2-2; no definite D call. The CDR3 spans 12 residues. Trimming took off 5 bases at V and 6 bases at J, with 6 bases between the two ends. Germline-derived CDR1 and CDR2 are KGHDR and SFDVKD. Here the CDR3 DNA reads TGTGCCACCAGTGGCTCGGCCGGGGAGCTGTTTTTT. Protein product: CATSGSAGELFF.

The V call is TRBV10-3, the J call TRBJ2-1, with D maybe TRBD2 (6 bases). Trimming shortened V by 7 bases and J by 9 bases, and 16 bases separated the two germline ends. The germline CDR1 and CDR2 sequences are ENHRY and SYGVKD. The CDR3 sequence is 13 residues long. CDR3 DNA sequence: TGTGCCATCACGCGGGATTTAGGAGGTGAGCAGTTCTTC. This gives the protein CAITRDLGGEQFF.

The CDR3 bases are TGTGCCAGCACCCAATCCCGCTCCGGGACAGGATACAATGAGCAGTTCTTC. Amino acid sequence: CASTQSRSGTGYNEQFF. V gene TRBV27 combines with J gene TRBJ2-1; 8 nucleotides agree with TRBD1. V lost 7 bases and J lost 4; bases outside the gene matches: 15. The CDR3 sequence is 17 residues long. Germline CDR1 reads MNHEY; CDR2 reads SMNVEV (reference sequence).

The CDR3 region has the DNA TGTGCCATCGGGGGGGACAATGAGCAGTTCTTC. Translating gives CAIGGDNEQFF. The chain couples TRBV10-3 to TRBJ2-1, with TRBD2 matching over 7 bases. CDR3 length: 11 amino acids. Per the germline V gene, CDR1 is ENHRY and CDR2 is SYGVKD. The V and J ends lost 8 bases and 5 bases, in that order; junction bases with no gene match: 0.

The chain employs TRBV12-3 or TRBV12-4 and TRBJ1-5; TRBD1 aligns across 7 bases. The CDR3 contains 13 residues. V dropped 5 bases and J dropped 7; count of bases not matched to a gene: 5. The CDR3 DNA reads TGTGCCAGCAGTCCGACAGGGCGGCAGCCCCAGCATTTT. Its protein product is CASSPTGRQPQHF.

The rearrangement uses TRBV11-2 and TRBJ2-7, with TRBD2 matching 12 bases. The CDR3 is 16 residues long. Germline V gene sequence: CDR1 SGHAT, CDR2 FQNNGV. V shed 5 bases, J shed 1 base, and the junction held 6 bases outside the gene matches. For the CDR3, the DNA is TGTGCCAGCAGCGTCGGGACTAGCGGGCTTTCCTACGAGCAGTACTTC. Encoded protein: CASSVGTSGLSYEQYF.

The chain employs TRBV5-8 and TRBJ1-1, with D maybe TRBD1 (6 bases). CDR3 length equals 14 residues. The germline V gene has CDR1 SGHTS and CDR2 YDEGEE. V lost 2 bases and J lost 1, with 9 bases in between. The CDR3 spells CASSFTDRNTEAFF. The CDR3 nucleotides are TGTGCCAGCAGCTTTACGGACAGGAACACTGAAGCTTTCTTT. The whole variable domain, remainder taken from reference TRBV5-8 and TRBJ1-1, is EAGVTQSPTHLIKTRGQQATLRCSPISGHTSVYWYQQALGLGLQFLLWYDEGEERNRGNFPPRFSGRQFPNYSSELNVNALELEDSALYLCASSFTDRNTEAFFGQGTRLTVV.

This rearrangement joins TRBV5-1 to TRBJ2-1, with 15 bases that match TRBD2. Per germline, CDR1 SGHRS and CDR2 YFSETQ. Trimming cost V 0 bases and J 1 base; bases outside gene matches: 5. The CDR3 runs to 19 residues. CDR3 sequence: CASSLVPGLAGGSYNEQFF. In DNA, the CDR3 is TGCGCCAGCAGCTTGGTTCCGGGACTAGCGGGGGGTTCCTACAATGAGCAGTTCTTC.

The chain is built from TRBV5-1 and TRBJ2-3; no reliable D call. Germline V CDR1 and CDR2: SGHRS, YFSETQ. The ends were cut back, 0 bases at V and 2 bases at J, with 13 bases in the middle. The CDR3 is 16 residues long. The CDR3 sequence is CASSLGQQAFTDTQYF. The CDR3 coding sequence is TGCGCCAGCAGCTTGGGCCAGCAGGCCTTCACAGATACGCAGTATTTT.

The rearrangement uses TRBV6-1 and TRBJ1-5, with TRBD1 matching 9 bases. V dropped 6 bases and J dropped 1; count of bases not matched to a gene: 10. Germline loops: CDR1 MNHNS, CDR2 SASEGT. This CDR3 is built from 17 residues. The CDR3 spells CASSERTGGRSNQPQHF. DNA for the CDR3: TGTGCCAGCAGCGAAAGAACAGGGGGCCGGAGCAATCAGCCCCAGCATTTT.

CDR3 in amino acids: CATSRDTGGAYNEQFF. Written as DNA, the CDR3 is TGTGCCACCAGCAGAGATACGGGGGGCGCCTACAATGAGCAGTTCTTC. The chain combines TRBV15 with TRBJ2-1, with D possibly matching TRBD2 (7 bases). Germline assignment: CDR1 LNHNV and CDR2 YYDKDF (reference sequence). The V end lost 0 bases, the J end lost 2 bases, and 11 bases lay between the germline ends. The CDR3 consists of 16 residues.

The V and J genes are TRBV6-5 and TRBJ2-1; D might be TRBD2 (6 bases). Trimming cost V 6 bases and J 5 bases, with 8 bases left between them. This CDR3 contains 12 residues. The germline CDR1 and CDR2 sequences are MNHEY and SVGAGI. The CDR3 protein is CASRGLHNEQFF. The CDR3 DNA reads as TGTGCCAGCAGGGGACTCCACAATGAGCAGTTCTTC.

The rearrangement joins TRBV7-2 to TRBJ2-3, with 11 bases fitting TRBD2. Germline V CDR1 and CDR2: SGHTA, FQGNSA. The CDR3 loop spans 17 amino acids. J gave up 6 bases and V 5 bases, and 13 bases lay outside the gene matches. CDR3 bases: TGTGCCAGCAGCCCATGGACTAGCGGGCCTCTGAGGGATACGCAGTATTTT. It encodes CASSPWTSGPLRDTQYF.

This chain joins TRBV2 and TRBJ1-5; D gene uncertain. There are 16 residues in the CDR3. Trimming took off 2 bases at V and 1 base at J, with 12 bases between the two ends. Germline V gene data show CDR1 as SNHLY and CDR2 as FYNNEI. The CDR3 nucleotides read TGTGCCAGCAGTGAAATGGCGGGTGGGAGCAATCAGCCCCAGCATTTT. This encodes CASSEMAGGSNQPQHF. Full variable domain (outside the CDR3, taken from reference TRBV2 and TRBJ1-5): EPEVTQTPSHQVTQMGQEVILRCVPISNHLYFYWYRQILGQKVEFLVSFYNNEISEKSEIFDDQFSVERPDGSNFTLKIRSTKLEDSAMYFCASSEMAGGSNQPQHFGDGTRLSIL.

CDR3 region: CASSPQAEPGGNTIYF. The CDR3 DNA reads TGTGCCAGCTCCCCGCAAGCGGAACCCGGTGGAAACACCATATATTTT. The chain joins TRBV18 to TRBJ1-3; no clear D. CDR1 and CDR2 (germline): KGHSH, LQKENI. The CDR3 extends over 16 amino acids. Trimming took off 6 bases at V and 3 bases at J, with 18 bases between the two ends.

The CDR3: CASTSTQGHNQPQHF. The DNA of the CDR3 is TGTGCCAGTACCTCGACACAGGGGCACAATCAGCCCCAGCATTTT. The J gene is TRBJ1-5, the V gene TRBV19, with TRBD1 matching 7 bases. The CDR3 length is 15 residues. CDR1 is LNHDA and CDR2 is SQIVND in the germline V gene (reference sequence). V gave up 7 bases and J gave up 3 bases; unmatched junction bases: 9.

The chain is built from TRBV15 and TRBJ1-5; D ambiguous. The CDR3 is made up of 12 amino acids. Germline V gives CDR1 LNHNV, CDR2 YYDKDF (reference sequence). Trimming shortened V by 9 bases and J by 3 bases, and 9 bases separated the two germline ends. CDR3 in amino acids: CATQSVNQPQHF. DNA of the CDR3: TGTGCCACTCAGTCCGTCAATCAGCCCCAGCATTTT.

This chain links TRBV5-1 with TRBJ2-1; TRBD2 matches 15 bases. The CDR3 totals 17 residues. Germline V CDR1 and CDR2: SGHRS, YFSETQ. The V segment lost 0 bases and the J segment 7 bases; nucleotides outside the gene matches: 5. The CDR3, as DNA: TGCGCCAGCAGCTTGGGGACTAGCGGGAGGGCCGGAAATGAGCAGTTCTTC. Encoded protein: CASSLGTSGRAGNEQFF. The full variable domain, its missing parts supplied by reference TRBV5-1 and TRBJ2-1, is KAGVTQTPRYLIKTRGQQVTLSCSPISGHRSVSWYQQTPGQGLQFLFEYFSETQRNKGNFPGRFSGRQFSNSRSEMNVSTLELGDSALYLCASSLGTSGRAGNEQFFGPGTRLTVL.

V is TRBV7-9 and J is TRBJ2-2, with 8 positions matching TRBD2. This CDR3 spans 16 amino acids. V lost 6 bases to trimming and J lost 6 bases; unmatched junction nucleotides: 12. Germline CDR1 reads SEHNR; CDR2 reads FQNEAQ (reference sequence). CDR3 sequence: CASSWVPGLGSGELFF. The CDR3 nucleotides read TGTGCCAGCAGTTGGGTCCCGGGACTAGGGTCCGGGGAGCTGTTTTTT.

The gene calls are TRBV10-3 and TRBJ1-5; 7 bases match TRBD1. Germline lookup yields CDR1 ENHRY and CDR2 SYGVKD. The V segment lost 2 bases and the J segment 7 bases; nucleotides outside the gene matches: 8. This CDR3 region has 15 residues. The CDR3 here is CAISETGERAQPQHF. DNA of the CDR3: TGTGCCATCAGTGAGACAGGGGAACGGGCCCAGCCCCAGCATTTT.

This sequence joins TRBV7-2 and TRBJ2-1; D is undetermined. The CDR3 sequence is 11 residues long. Trimming took 4 bases from V and 10 from J, leaving 8 bases between them. The germline gives CDR1 SGHTA, CDR2 FQGNSA. CDR3 DNA: TGTGCCAGCAGCTCTGACTGGGAGCAGTTCTTC. Its protein product is CASSSDWEQFF.

The V and J genes are TRBV30 and TRBJ2-5; TRBD1 agrees at 9 bases. J gave up 4 bases and V 3 bases, and 21 bases lay outside the gene matches. Germline V lookup: CDR1 GTSNPN, CDR2 SVGIG (reference sequence). The CDR3 spans 19 residues. CDR3: CAWRGYLRDRDRRRETQYF. The CDR3 region has the DNA TGTGCCTGGAGAGGTTACCTCCGGGACAGGGATAGGAGGCGAGAGACCCAGTACTTC.

The J gene is TRBJ1-2, the V gene TRBV2; a possible D gene is TRBD1 (5 bases). The CDR3 spans 14 residues. Trimming shortened V by 7 bases and J by 7 bases, and 19 bases separated the two germline ends. Germline V gene sequence: CDR1 SNHLY, CDR2 FYNNEI. The DNA of the CDR3 is TGTGCCAGCAATCGGGACTCCATGGTTGGTGGCTACACCTTC. It specifies CASNRDSMVGGYTF. The full variable domain, completed using reference TRBV2 and TRBJ1-2, is EPEVTQTPSHQVTQMGQEVILRCVPISNHLYFYWYRQILGQKVEFLVSFYNNEISEKSEIFDDQFSVERPDGSNFTLKIRSTKLEDSAMYFCASNRDSMVGGYTFGSGTRLTVV.